These 21 T cell receptor beta chains were all obtained from the same sample, sequenced in a study of CD8+ T cells in alopecia areata. RNA extraction was followed by reverse transcription into cDNA, which acted as the sequencing template. Some clones are missing from TCRdb's copy, which holds only in-frame ones; the method was immunoSEQ multiplex PCR. This sample has 100,000 to 150,000 clones, with around 50% found just once. Specimen: CD4+ T cells sorted from blood, collected at week 0. These receptors were obtained from a human donor with alopecia areata.

The V call is TRBV28, the J call TRBJ1-2; the D is unclear. The CDR3 covers 12 residues. V gave up 7 bases and J gave up 8 bases, with 14 bases separating them. CDR1 is MDHEN and CDR2 is SYDVKM in the germline V gene. Here the CDR3 reads CASTTSRKGYTF. As DNA, the CDR3 is TGTGCCAGCACTACGAGTAGGAAGGGCTACACCTTC.

The chain is built from TRBV19 and TRBJ2-5; D may correspond to TRBD1 or TRBD2 (5 bases each). V was clipped by 3 bases and J by 2 bases, with 16 bases between them. The germline CDR1 and CDR2 sequences are LNHDA and SQIVND (reference sequence). This CDR3 has 16 amino acids. The CDR3 sequence is CASSISPGRRQETQYF. In DNA form, the CDR3 reads TGTGCCAGTAGTATCTCACCGGGACGGAGACAAGAGACCCAGTACTTC.

V gene TRBV2 combines with J gene TRBJ2-5; 9 nucleotides match TRBD1. Trimming removed 7 bases from V and 5 bases from J; junction bases left unmatched: 2. Germline V gives CDR1 SNHLY, CDR2 FYNNEI. The CDR3 runs to 12 residues. This CDR3 is CASNRGPETQYF. For the CDR3, the DNA is TGTGCCAGCAACAGGGGGCCGGAGACCCAGTACTTC.

The chain employs TRBV4-3 and TRBJ1-3; D is undetermined. V was trimmed by 1 base and J by 4 bases, leaving 8 bases between them. CDR1 LGHNA and CDR2 YSLEER come from the germline V gene. The CDR3 sequence is 14 residues long. The CDR3 bases are TGCGCCAGCAGCCAAGGGGATGCAGGAAACACCATATATTTT. Amino acid sequence: CASSQGDAGNTIYF.

This clone has a handful of counts. V usage is TRBV4-1 and J usage is TRBJ2-3; 10 nucleotides agree with TRBD2. Germline V gives CDR1 MGHRA, CDR2 YSYEKL. The CDR3 extends over 18 amino acids. J was trimmed by 0 bases and V by 1 base; bases with no gene match: 7. The CDR3 sequence is CASSQALSGRVSTDTQYF. CDR3 nucleotide sequence: TGCGCCAGCAGCCAAGCCCTCAGCGGGAGGGTAAGCACAGATACGCAGTATTTT.

The chain carries TRBV7-2 and TRBJ2-7; 11 bases are a match to TRBD1. Germline CDR1 and CDR2: SGHTA and FQGNSA. The CDR3 runs 15 residues. Trimming removed 5 bases from V and 5 bases from J; junction bases left unmatched: 8. This CDR3 is CASSGGQGVLNEQYF. The CDR3 DNA sequence: TGTGCCAGCAGCGGGGGACAGGGGGTGTTGAACGAGCAGTACTTC.

This clone was seen more than once but under ten times. The V call is TRBV2, the J call TRBJ2-3, with TRBD1 as a possible D gene (5 bases). Per the germline V gene, CDR1 is SNHLY and CDR2 is FYNNEI. Deletions cut 9 bases from V and 3 bases from J, with 28 bases between. The CDR3 loop spans 18 amino acids. The CDR3: CASLGSVPRTSLTDTQYF. The CDR3 DNA sequence: TGTGCCAGTTTGGGATCGGTCCCGAGGACAAGCTTAACAGATACGCAGTATTTT.

Written as DNA, the CDR3 is TGTGCCAGCAGCTCGGAATCCTACGAGCAGTACTTC. As protein: CASSSESYEQYF. The chain is built from TRBV11-2 and TRBJ2-7; D not certain. From germline, CDR1 is SGHAT and CDR2 FQNNGV. The CDR3 extends over 12 amino acids. Trimming left V 4 bases short and J 1 base short, with 5 bases between.

J is TRBJ2-1 and V is TRBV15; D call uncertain. The CDR3 contains 12 residues. CDR1 LNHNV and CDR2 YYDKDF come from the germline V gene (reference sequence). V was cut by 1 base and J by 8 bases, with 6 bases left in between. CDR3 sequence (DNA): TGTGCCACCAGCAGAGCGACATATGAGCAGTTCTTC. The encoded protein is CATSRATYEQFF.

CDR3 loop: CASRGVSGANVLTF. The CDR3 DNA reads TGTGCCAGCAGGGGGGTCTCTGGGGCCAACGTCCTGACTTTC. The chain employs TRBV6-1 and TRBJ2-6, with D possibly being TRBD1 or TRBD2 (5 bases each). The length of the CDR3 is 14 residues. The V end lost 6 bases, the J end lost 0 bases, and 6 bases lay between the germline ends. Germline CDR1 is MNHNS and CDR2 is SASEGT.

J is TRBJ2-3 and V is TRBV6-5; a possible D gene is TRBD1 (6 bases). V lost 6 bases to trimming and J lost 9 bases, with 13 bases between them. This CDR3 region has 12 residues. CDR1 and CDR2 from the germline V gene are MNHEY and SVGAGI. The CDR3 spells CASSKQGGTQYF. CDR3 coding DNA: TGTGCCAGCAGCAAACAGGGTGGCACGCAGTATTTT.

V is TRBV9 and J is TRBJ2-1; the D call may be TRBD1 or TRBD2 (6 bases each). Germline V gives CDR1 SGDLS, CDR2 YYNGEE. There are 15 residues in the CDR3. Trimming stripped 3 bases from V and 0 bases from J, with 10 bases between. This CDR3 reads CASSAPGASYNEQFF. The CDR3 DNA reads TGTGCCAGCAGCGCTCCGGGGGCCTCCTACAATGAGCAGTTCTTC.

This clone occurred a few times. The rearrangement links TRBV30 to TRBJ2-5; D not certain. The CDR3 totals 12 residues. The V gene lost 3 bases and the J gene lost 4 bases, with 9 bases spanning the gap. Per germline, CDR1 GTSNPN and CDR2 SVGIG (reference sequence). The CDR3 loop is CAWSQAGETQYF. The CDR3 DNA reads as TGTGCCTGGAGCCAGGCCGGAGAGACCCAGTACTTC.

This clone has a single count. The rearrangement uses TRBV30 and TRBJ2-3, with no clear D. CDR3 length equals 15 residues. V shed 2 bases and J shed 3 bases, with 15 bases lying between them. Looked up from germline, CDR1 is GTSNPN and CDR2 is SVGIG (reference sequence). This CDR3 reads CAWSSNSLATDTQYF. DNA for the CDR3: TGTGCCTGGAGTAGTAACAGCTTGGCAACAGATACGCAGTATTTT.

CDR3: CASSQSQTYNEQFF. The CDR3 nucleotides read TGCGCCAGCAGTCAATCACAAACCTACAATGAGCAGTTCTTC. The chain is built from TRBV23-1 and TRBJ2-1; D remains ambiguous. TRBV23-1 belongs to the ORF category, with a function that is uncertain. CDR3 length: 14 residues. The V end was cut by 0 bases, the J end by 2 bases, with 5 bases between.

The chain recombines TRBV5-1 with TRBJ1-2; D is unresolved. The CDR3 loop spans 14 amino acids. Between the trimmed V and J ends, which lost 0 bases and 7 bases, there was a span of 13 bases. CDR1 is SGHRS and CDR2 is YFSETQ in the germline V gene. Written as DNA, the CDR3 is TGCGCCAGCAGCTTGGAGACGGGAATTGGTGGCTACACCTTC. Protein sequence: CASSLETGIGGYTF.

In this sample, this clone turned up a few times. The rearrangement joins TRBV4-1 to TRBJ1-2; 9 nucleotides match TRBD1. Trimming at V came to 2 bases and at J to 3 bases, leaving 7 bases not matched to a gene. CDR3 length: 16 residues. Germline V gene data show CDR1 as MGHRA and CDR2 as YSYEKL. Here the CDR3 DNA reads TGCGCCAGCAGCCAACCCGCACGGACAGGGGACTATGGCTACACCTTC. Translated: CASSQPARTGDYGYTF.

The V call is TRBV7-2, the J call TRBJ2-5, with 9 bases fitting TRBD1. Trimming took 6 bases from V and 4 from J; bases not matched to a gene: 6. This CDR3 comprises 14 residues. Germline V gene data show CDR1 as SGHTA and CDR2 as FQGNSA. The CDR3 is CASRRQGEGETQYF. CDR3 in DNA: TGTGCCAGCAGGCGACAGGGGGAGGGAGAGACCCAGTACTTC.

The chain has TRBV7-2 and TRBJ2-5; no clear D. The CDR3 length is 15 residues. V was cut by 1 base and J by 1 base, with 10 bases left in between. CDR1 SGHTA and CDR2 FQGNSA come from the germline V gene. The CDR3 reads CASSLVADSQETQYF. The CDR3 nucleotides read TGTGCCAGCAGCTTAGTCGCAGACTCCCAAGAGACCCAGTACTTC. Full variable domain (rest looked up from reference TRBV7-2 and TRBJ2-5): GAGVSQSPSNKVTEKGKDVELRCDPISGHTALYWYRQSLGQGLEFLIYFQGNSAPDKSGLPSDRFSAERTGGSVSTLTIQRTQQEDSAVYLCASSLVADSQETQYFGPGTRLLVL.

The chain uses TRBV19 and TRBJ1-1; 7 bases line up with TRBD1. The CDR3 has 16 amino acids. V was pared by 5 bases and J by 7 bases, with 16 bases of the junction left unmatched. Germline CDR1 LNHDA, CDR2 SQIVND (reference sequence). CDR3: CASSPTLGSRDSEAFF. The CDR3 DNA reads TGTGCCAGTAGTCCCACTCTAGGATCCCGGGACAGTGAAGCTTTCTTT.

The gene calls are TRBV5-1 and TRBJ2-7; TRBD1 might be the D (6 bases). CDR1 is SGHRS and CDR2 is YFSETQ in the germline V gene. The CDR3 loop spans 15 amino acids. V was shortened by 0 bases and J by 3 bases, with 13 bases between the two germline ends. The CDR3 sequence: CASSLARTVNYEQYF. For the CDR3, the DNA is TGCGCCAGCAGCTTGGCTAGGACAGTCAACTACGAGCAGTACTTC.